The next 5 T cell receptor beta chains were all read from a single sample in a study of beta chain features in type 1 diabetes. The authors reverse transcribed all of the isolated RNA, so sequencing captured expressed TCRB transcripts. Clones were sequenced by immunoSEQ multiplex PCR, and TCRdb holds only the in-frame ones, with some missing. The sample holds 850,000 to 900,000 clones, about a sixth seen once. Sequenced input: naive CD4+ T cells from blood. Receptor source: a woman aged 18-30 years in good health.

This clone has more than one count but fewer than ten. The chain carries TRBV27 and TRBJ2-6; tentative D call: TRBD2 (6 bases). CDR1 MNHEY and CDR2 SMNVEV come from the germline V gene (reference sequence). This CDR3 region has 18 residues. Trimming shortened V by 0 bases and J by 0 bases, and 12 bases separated the two germline ends. The CDR3, as DNA: TGTGCCAGCAGTTTATCCACCCCGGGGGACTCTGGGGCCAACGTCCTGACTTTC. It yields the protein CASSLSTPGDSGANVLTF. The complete variable domain, with remaining parts taken from reference TRBV27 and TRBJ2-6, reads EAQVTQNPRYLITVTGKKLTVTCSQNMNHEYMSWYRQDPGLGLRQIYYSMNVEVTDKGDVPEGYKVSRKEKRNFPLILESPSPNQTSLYFCASSLSTPGDSGANVLTFGAGSRLTVL.

CDR3 in amino acids: CASSATGTSGIDEQFF. CDR3 bases: TGTGCCAGCAGCGCGACCGGGACTAGCGGGATCGATGAGCAGTTCTTC. The chain recombines TRBV9 with TRBJ2-1, with 13 bases identical to TRBD2. V was clipped by 3 bases and J by 8 bases; unmatched bases: 8. From germline, CDR1 is SGDLS and CDR2 YYNGEE. CDR3 length: 16 amino acids.

This clone was seen only a few times. The chain combines TRBV7-9 with TRBJ2-7; D might be TRBD1 or TRBD2, each matching 6 bases. The CDR3 consists of 14 residues. Germline lookup yields CDR1 SEHNR and CDR2 FQNEAQ (reference sequence). With 2 bases removed from V and 3 bases from J, the gap between germline ends came to 11 bases. DNA for the CDR3: TGTGCCAGCAGCTTATTGGGGGGCGGCTACGAGCAGTACTTC. The encoded protein is CASSLLGGGYEQYF.

This clone was counted ten times or more. The V and J genes are TRBV21-1 and TRBJ2-7; TRBD1 was called by the table and not checked on the DNA. TRBV21-1 is designated a pseudogene. CDR3 length: 15 residues. For the CDR3, the DNA is TGTGCCAGCAGCAAAGCGGGACAGGCCTCGTACGAGCAGTACTTC. This sequence encodes CASSKAGQASYEQYF.

This clone came up a few times. The chain recombines TRBV23-1 with TRBJ1-4; TRBD1 might be the D (5 bases). TRBV23-1 is designated an ORF whose function remains uncertain. The V end was cut by 3 bases, the J end by 0 bases, with 17 bases between. The CDR3 has 18 amino acids. This chain's CDR3 is CASSHSRDFVSTNEKLFF. CDR3 DNA sequence: TGCGCCAGCAGTCATTCCCGGGACTTCGTCTCAACTAATGAAAAACTGTTTTTT.